Sequencing of this T cell receptor (beta chain) was carried out in a study of CD8 T cells in Susac syndrome. This clonotype came up a few times. Random-hexamer reverse transcription was applied to roughly 0.5 to 1 ug RNA. TCRdb fed the immunoSEQ multiplex PCR reads into MiXCR, producing one record per CDR3 protein. This sample has 100,000 or so distinct CDR3 sequences, with just under 95% found just once. The length of the CDR3 is 12 residues. Germline V gene lookup returns CDR1 SQVTM and CDR2 ANQGSEA. Trimming stripped 3 bases from V and 1 base from J, with 7 bases between. Material for sequencing was CD4+ T cells from PBMCs. The V and J genes are TRBV29-1 and TRBJ2-7; TRBD1 is a possible D gene (5 bases). The receptor comes from a human donor with Susac syndrome. In nucleotides, the CDR3 is TGCAGCGTTGAGGGGCAATCCTACGAGCAGTACTTC. Its translation: CSVEGQSYEQYF.